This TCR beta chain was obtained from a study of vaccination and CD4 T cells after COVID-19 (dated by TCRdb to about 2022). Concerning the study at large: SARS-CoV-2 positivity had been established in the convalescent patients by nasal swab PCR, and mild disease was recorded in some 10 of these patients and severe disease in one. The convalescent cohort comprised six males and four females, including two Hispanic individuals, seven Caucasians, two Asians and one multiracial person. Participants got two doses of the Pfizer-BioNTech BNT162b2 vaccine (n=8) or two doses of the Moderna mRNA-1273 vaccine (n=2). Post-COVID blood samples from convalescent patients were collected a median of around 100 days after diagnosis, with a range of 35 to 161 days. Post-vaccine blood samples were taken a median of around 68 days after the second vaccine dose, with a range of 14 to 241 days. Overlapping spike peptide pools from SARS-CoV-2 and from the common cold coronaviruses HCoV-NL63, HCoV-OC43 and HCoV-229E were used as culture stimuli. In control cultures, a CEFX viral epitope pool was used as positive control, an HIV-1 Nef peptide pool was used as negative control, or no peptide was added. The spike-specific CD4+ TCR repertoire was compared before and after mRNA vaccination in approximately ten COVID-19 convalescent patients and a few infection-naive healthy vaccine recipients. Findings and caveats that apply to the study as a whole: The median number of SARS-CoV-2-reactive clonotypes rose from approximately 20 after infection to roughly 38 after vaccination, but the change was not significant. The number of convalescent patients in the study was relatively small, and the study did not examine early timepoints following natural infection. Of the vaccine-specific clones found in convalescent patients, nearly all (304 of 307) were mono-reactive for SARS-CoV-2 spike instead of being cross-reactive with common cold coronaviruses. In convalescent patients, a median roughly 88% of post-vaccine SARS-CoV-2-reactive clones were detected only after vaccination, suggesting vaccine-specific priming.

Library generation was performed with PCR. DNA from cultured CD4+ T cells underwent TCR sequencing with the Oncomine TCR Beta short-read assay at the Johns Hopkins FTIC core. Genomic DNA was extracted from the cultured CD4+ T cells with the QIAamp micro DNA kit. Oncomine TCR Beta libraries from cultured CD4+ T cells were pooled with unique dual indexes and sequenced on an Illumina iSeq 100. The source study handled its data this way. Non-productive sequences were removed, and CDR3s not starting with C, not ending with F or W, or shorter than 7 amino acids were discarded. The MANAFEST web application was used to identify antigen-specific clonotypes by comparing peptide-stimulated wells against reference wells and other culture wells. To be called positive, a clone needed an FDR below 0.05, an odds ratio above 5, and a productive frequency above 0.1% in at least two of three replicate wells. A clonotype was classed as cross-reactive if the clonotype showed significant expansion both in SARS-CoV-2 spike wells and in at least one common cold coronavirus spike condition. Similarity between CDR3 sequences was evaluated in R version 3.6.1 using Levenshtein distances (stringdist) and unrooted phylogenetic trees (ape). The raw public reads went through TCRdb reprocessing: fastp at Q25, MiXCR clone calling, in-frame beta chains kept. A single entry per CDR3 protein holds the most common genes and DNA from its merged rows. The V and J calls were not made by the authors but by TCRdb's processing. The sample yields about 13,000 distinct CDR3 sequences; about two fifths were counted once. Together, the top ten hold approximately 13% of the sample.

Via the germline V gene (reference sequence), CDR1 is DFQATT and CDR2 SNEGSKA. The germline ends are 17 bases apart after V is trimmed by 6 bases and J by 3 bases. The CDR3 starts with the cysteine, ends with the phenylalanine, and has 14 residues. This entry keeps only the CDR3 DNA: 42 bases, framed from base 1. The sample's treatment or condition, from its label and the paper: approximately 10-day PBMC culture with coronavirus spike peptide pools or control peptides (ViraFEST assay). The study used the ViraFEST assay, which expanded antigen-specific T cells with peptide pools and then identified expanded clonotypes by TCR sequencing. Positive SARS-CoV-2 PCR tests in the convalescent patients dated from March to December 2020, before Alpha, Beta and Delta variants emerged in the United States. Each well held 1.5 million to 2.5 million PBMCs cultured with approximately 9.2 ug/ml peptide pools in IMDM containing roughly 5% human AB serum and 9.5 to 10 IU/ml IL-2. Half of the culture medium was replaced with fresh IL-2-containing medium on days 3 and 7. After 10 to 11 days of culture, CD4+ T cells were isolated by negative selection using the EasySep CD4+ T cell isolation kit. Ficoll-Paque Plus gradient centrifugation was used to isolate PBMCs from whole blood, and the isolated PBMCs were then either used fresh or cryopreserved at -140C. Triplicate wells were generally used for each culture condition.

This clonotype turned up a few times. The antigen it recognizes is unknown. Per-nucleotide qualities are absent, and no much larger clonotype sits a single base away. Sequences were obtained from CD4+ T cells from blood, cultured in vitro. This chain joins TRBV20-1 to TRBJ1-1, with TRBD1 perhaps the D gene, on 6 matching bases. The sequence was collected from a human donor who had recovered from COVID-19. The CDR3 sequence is CSATRGRVDTEAFF. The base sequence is TGCAGTGCGACGCGGGGGCGCGTCGACACTGAAGCTTTCTTT.